The rows below give T cell receptor beta chains drawn from one sample of a study of radiotherapy plus CTLA-4 blockade in lung cancer. Clones were read by immunoSEQ multiplex PCR, and TCRdb kept only the in-frame ones, dropping some. The sample holds some 73,000 clones, 78% seen once. The input for sequencing was peripheral blood, taken from a patient treated with radiotherapy plus ipilimumab. The receptors stem from a human donor with non-small cell lung cancer whose response to radiotherapy plus ipilimumab could not be evaluated. Some clones in this sample may be carry-over from other donors' samples. Each CDR3 is given with its conserved first and last residue. Fields, in order: CDR3 DNA, CDR3 protein, J gene, V gene, D gene, clone size. D genes are given only for firm matches. Expanded clones get a size class; other rows say once, few or many, or leave the size out.

TGTGCCAGCAGCTCCTCTGGCTCGGGCAATGAGCAGTTCTTC,CASSSSGSGNEQFF,TRBJ2-1,TRBV11-3,.,once
TGTGCCAGCAGCTTAGGACTAGCGGGGGCCTACGAGCAGTACTTC,CASSLGLAGAYEQYF,TRBJ2-7,TRBV7-2,TRBD2,once
TGTGCCAGCAGTGGGACAGGGGGTGATAGGTACTATGGCTACACCTTC,CASSGTGGDRYYGYTF,TRBJ1-2,TRBV2,TRBD1,.
TGTGCCAGTAGCCCGACAGGGCTCAGCTCCTACGAGCAGTACTTC,CASSPTGLSSYEQYF,TRBJ2-7,TRBV19,TRBD1,once
TGTGCCAGCAGTGAAGGTGCAACAGGGCAGCCCCAGCATTTT,CASSEGATGQPQHF,TRBJ1-5,TRBV6-5,.,.
TGTGCCAGCAGCTTATCCTCCAGTAACAACTATGGCTACACCTTC,CASSLSSSNNYGYTF,TRBJ1-2,TRBV11-1,.,.
TGTGCCAGCAGCCAGGGTGCAGGGGGCGGTGATCAGCCCCAGCATTTT,CASSQGAGGGDQPQHF,TRBJ1-5,TRBV4-2,TRBD1,once
TGTGCCAGCAGTCCCGGACGGGGGGCGCGGTACGAGCAGTACTTC,CASSPGRGARYEQYF,TRBJ2-7,TRBV28,.,.
TGTGCCAGTACCTCGTCCAGGACAGGCCCCTACGAGCAGTACTTC,CASTSSRTGPYEQYF,TRBJ2-7,TRBV19,TRBD1,.
TGTGCCTGGAGTGTACTGGAGAACTATGGCTACACCTTC,CAWSVLENYGYTF,TRBJ1-2,TRBV30,.,.
TGTGCCAGCAGTGGCAACTACCAAGAGACCCAGTACTTC,CASSGNYQETQYF,TRBJ2-5,TRBV2,.,.
TGTGCCAGTAGTCCCGCAGGGGGCGGGCAGCCCCAGCATTTT,CASSPAGGGQPQHF,TRBJ1-5,TRBV19,TRBD1,.
TGTGCCAGCAGCGTAGGACAGGGGGCTTATTCACCCCTCCACTTT,CASSVGQGAYSPLHF,TRBJ1-6,TRBV9,TRBD1,.
TGTGCCATCAGTGCGAGGGCGGGAGGGACTGAAGCTTTCTTT,CAISARAGGTEAFF,TRBJ1-1,TRBV10-3,.,few
TGTGCCAGCAGCGTCGGACAGGACTATGGCTACACCTTC,CASSVGQDYGYTF,TRBJ1-2,TRBV7-3,TRBD1,.
TGTGCCAGTAGTATCAGCCCCCAACGGGGCTATGGCTACACCTTC,CASSISPQRGYGYTF,TRBJ1-2,TRBV19,.,.
TGCGCCAGCAGCCAAGACTCCTCTGGAAACACCATATATTTT,CASSQDSSGNTIYF,TRBJ1-3,TRBV4-1,.,.